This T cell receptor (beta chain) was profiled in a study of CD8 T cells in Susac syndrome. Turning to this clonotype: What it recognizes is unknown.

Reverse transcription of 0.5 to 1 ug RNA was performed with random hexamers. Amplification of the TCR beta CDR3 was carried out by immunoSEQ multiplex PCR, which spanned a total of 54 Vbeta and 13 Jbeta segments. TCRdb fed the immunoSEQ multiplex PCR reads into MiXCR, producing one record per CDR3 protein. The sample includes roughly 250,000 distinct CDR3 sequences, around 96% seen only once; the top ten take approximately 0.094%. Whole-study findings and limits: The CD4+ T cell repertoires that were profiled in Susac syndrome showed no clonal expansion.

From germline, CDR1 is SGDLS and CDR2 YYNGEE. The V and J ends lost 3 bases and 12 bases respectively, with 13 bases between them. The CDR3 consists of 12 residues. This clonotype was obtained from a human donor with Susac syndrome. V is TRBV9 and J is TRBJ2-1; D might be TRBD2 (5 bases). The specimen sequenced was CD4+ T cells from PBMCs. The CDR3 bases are TGTGCCAGCAGCGAGGAGACCCGGGGGCAGTTCTTC. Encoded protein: CASSEETRGQFF.